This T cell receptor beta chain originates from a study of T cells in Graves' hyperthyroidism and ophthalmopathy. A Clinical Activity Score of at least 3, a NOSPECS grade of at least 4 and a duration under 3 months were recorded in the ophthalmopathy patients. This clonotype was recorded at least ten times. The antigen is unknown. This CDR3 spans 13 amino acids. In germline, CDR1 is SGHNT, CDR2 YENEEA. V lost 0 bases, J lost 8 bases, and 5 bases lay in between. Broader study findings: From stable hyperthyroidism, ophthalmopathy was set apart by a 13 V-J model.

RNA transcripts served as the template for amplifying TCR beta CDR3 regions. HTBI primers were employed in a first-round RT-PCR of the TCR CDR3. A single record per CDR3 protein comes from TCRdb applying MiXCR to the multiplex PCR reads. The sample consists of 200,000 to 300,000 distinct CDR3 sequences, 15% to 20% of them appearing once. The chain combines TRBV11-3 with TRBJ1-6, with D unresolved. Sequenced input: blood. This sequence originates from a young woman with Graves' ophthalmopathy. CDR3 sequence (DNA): TGTGCCAGCAGCTTAGAAAGGGATTCACCCCTCCACTTT. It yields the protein CASSLERDSPLHF.